This T cell receptor (beta chain) was sequenced for a study of monozygotic twins with inflammatory bowel disease (dated by TCRdb to the late 2010s). Notes on the research overall: The complete study included 28 monozygotic twin pairs: 19 IBD-discordant Danish pairs and nine German pairs, of which four were IBD-concordant and five were IBD-discordant. Each individual had, on average, about 151 000 unique TCRalpha sequences and 181 000 unique TCRbeta sequences available for analysis. Within discordant pairs, disease-associated traits were sought mainly by comparing IBD patients with their genetically identical healthy co-twins. Study-level results and caveats: No difference in repertoire similarity was observed between concordant and discordant twins, possibly owing to limited statistical power. Fewer clonotypes were shared with other individuals by IBD patients than by healthy twins, most markedly in patients showing signs of disease activity. The results gave no support for a single strong signal or clonotype linked to IBD. Because patients received different immunosuppressive treatments, the repertoires may have picked up extra background noise and variability between individuals. The analysis was unable to tell different T cell subtypes apart. IBD patients had lower TCRbeta repertoire diversity, measured by the inverse Simpson index, than their healthy co-twins.

Library generation was performed with 5' RACE. The input for every TCR library was roughly 4,000 ng of total RNA. For each sample, cDNA was synthesized in eight separate reactions using SMARTScribe reverse transcriptase. During cDNA synthesis, template switching introduced unique molecular identifiers that contained a 6-nucleotide sample barcode. TCRalpha and TCRbeta cDNA was amplified by two nested PCRs of 16 and 9 cycles, with bead purification after each PCR. Before amplification, the cDNA was both treated with uracil DNA-glycosylase and purified with the QIAquick PCR purification kit. The second PCR added Illumina TruSeq-compatible adapters along with sample-specific barcodes. Library quality and concentration were assessed using TapeStation and Qubit, and 5 to 6 ng of each library was pooled. Sequencing of pooled libraries was carried out on an Illumina HiSeq2500 single-index Rapid Run using 2 x 100 bp reads and custom sequencing primers. Under the source paper's analysis protocol: MiGEC version 1.2.6 was used for UMI-based consensus assembly, which corrected PCR and sequencing errors. MiXCR version 2.1.1 was used for V(D)J alignment, clonotype assembly and CDR3 extraction. To normalise gene usage, clonotype sharing and MAIT/NKT TCR abundance, the top 1000, 10 000 and 20 000 clonotypes in each sample were analysed. After downsampling to 27 000 UMIs, diversity was calculated as the inverse Simpson index using the vegan R package. Paired Mann-Whitney U tests were applied to discordant twin pairs, with Benjamini-Hochberg correction for multiple testing. Reprocessed by TCRdb, the reads give a single entry per CDR3 protein sequence, without DNA. These V and J calls are TCRdb output, not the study's own analysis. The sample table includes some 160,000 distinct CDR3 sequences. Roughly 7% of the sample lies in the top ten.

From each donor, an approximately 2.5 ml peripheral blood sample was collected into PAXgene tubes and kept at -80 degrees C. Without any T cell sorting, total RNA was extracted from whole blood using the PAXgene blood miRNA kit on an automated QIAcube. Deep TCRalpha and TCRbeta repertoire profiling with unique molecular barcoding was performed on peripheral blood of monozygotic twin pairs concordant or discordant for inflammatory bowel disease. Smoking habits were recorded for all twin pairs, with individuals classified as current, former or never smokers. Including cysteine and phenylalanine, the CDR3 has 15 amino acids. The DNA is unrecorded. Looking up the germline V gene (reference sequence) yields CDR1 SEHNR and CDR2 FQNEAQ. For this clonotype: No antigen is known for it.

The sample comprised blood. The receptor's source is a human donor with ulcerative colitis or Crohn's disease, or a healthy co-twin of an affected twin (not recorded which). The rearranged chain carries TRBV7-9 and TRBJ2-1; no DNA is available, so the TRBD2 call from TCRdb remains unchecked. The CDR3 protein is CASSLTSGSGDEQFF.